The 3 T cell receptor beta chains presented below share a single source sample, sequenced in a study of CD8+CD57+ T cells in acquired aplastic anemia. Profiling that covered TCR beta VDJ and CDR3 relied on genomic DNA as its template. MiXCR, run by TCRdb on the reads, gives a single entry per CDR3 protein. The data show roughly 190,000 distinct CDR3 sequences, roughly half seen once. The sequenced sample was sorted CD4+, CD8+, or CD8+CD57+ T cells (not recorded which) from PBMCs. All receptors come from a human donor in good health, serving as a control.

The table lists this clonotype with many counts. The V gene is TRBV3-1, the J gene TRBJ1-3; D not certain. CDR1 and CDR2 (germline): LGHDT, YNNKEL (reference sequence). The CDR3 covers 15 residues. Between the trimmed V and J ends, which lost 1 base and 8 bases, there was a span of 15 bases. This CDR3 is CASSQGGILVDTIYF. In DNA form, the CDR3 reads TGTGCCAGCAGCCAAGGAGGGATCCTCGTGGACACCATATATTTT.

CDR3 DNA sequence: TGTGCCAGCAGCTTAAGGGGAGAGGAAAAACTGTTTTTT. Translated: CASSLRGEEKLFF. The rearrangement links TRBV7-9 to TRBJ1-4; a possible D gene is TRBD1 (5 bases). Germline lookup yields CDR1 SEHNR and CDR2 FQNEAQ (reference sequence). This CDR3 is 13 amino acids long. The V end was cut by 2 bases, the J end by 8 bases, with 9 bases between.

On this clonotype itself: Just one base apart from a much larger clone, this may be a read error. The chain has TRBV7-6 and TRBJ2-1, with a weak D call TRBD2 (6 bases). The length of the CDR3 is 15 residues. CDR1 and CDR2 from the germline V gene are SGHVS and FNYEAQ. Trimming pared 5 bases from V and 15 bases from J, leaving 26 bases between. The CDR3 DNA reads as TGTGCCAGCAGCCAAGCCACACTGGGCGGGGCTTCGTGGTTCTTC. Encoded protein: CASSQATLGGASWFF.